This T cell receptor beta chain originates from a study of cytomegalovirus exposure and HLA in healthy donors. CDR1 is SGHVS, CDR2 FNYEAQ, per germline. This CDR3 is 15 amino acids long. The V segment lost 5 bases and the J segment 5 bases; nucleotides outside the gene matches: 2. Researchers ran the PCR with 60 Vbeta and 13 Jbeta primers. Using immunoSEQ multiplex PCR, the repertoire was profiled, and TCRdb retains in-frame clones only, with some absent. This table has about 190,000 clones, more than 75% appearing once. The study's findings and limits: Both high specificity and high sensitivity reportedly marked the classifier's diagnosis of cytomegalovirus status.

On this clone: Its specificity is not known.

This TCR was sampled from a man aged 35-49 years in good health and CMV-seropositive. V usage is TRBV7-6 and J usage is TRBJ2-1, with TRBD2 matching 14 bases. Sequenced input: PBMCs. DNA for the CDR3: TGTGCCAGCAGCCCGGGACTAGCGGGAGACAATGAGCAGTTCTTC. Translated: CASSPGLAGDNEQFF.